These 14 T cell receptor beta chains were all obtained from the same sample, sequenced in a study of cytomegalovirus exposure and HLA in healthy donors. The PCR was carried out with 60 Vbeta primers and 13 Jbeta primers. Profiling relied on immunoSEQ multiplex PCR, and the TCRdb table lists in-frame clones only, not all of them. Here the sample spans about 110,000 clones, less than 80% being singletons. Sequences were obtained from PBMCs. These receptors were collected from a man aged 30 to 45 in good health and CMV-seropositive.

The CDR3 sequence is CASSQDGGIYEQYF. CDR3 sequence (DNA): TGTGCCAGCAGCCAAGATGGGGGGATCTACGAGCAGTACTTC. The rearrangement uses TRBV14 and TRBJ2-7; D is perhaps TRBD2 (6 bases). Germline V lookup: CDR1 SGHDN, CDR2 FVKESK. The CDR3 runs 14 residues. Trimming left V 0 bases short and J 3 bases short, with 9 bases between.

The chain combines TRBV7-8 with TRBJ1-6; D gene ambiguous. V was trimmed by 4 bases and J by 8 bases, leaving 15 bases between them. The V gene's germline CDR1 is SGHVS and CDR2 FQNEAQ. The CDR3 contains 15 residues. This CDR3 is CASSSTRNGYSPLHF. Written as DNA, the CDR3 is TGTGCCAGCAGCTCGACTCGGAATGGTTATTCACCCCTCCACTTT.

This clone was found a few times. V and J are TRBV29-1 and TRBJ1-1; D perhaps matches TRBD1 (5 bases). Per germline, CDR1 SQVTM and CDR2 ANQGSEA. The V gene lost 6 bases and the J gene lost 3 bases, with 8 bases spanning the gap. The CDR3 totals 11 residues. The CDR3 loop reads CSVGGDTEAFF. CDR3 DNA sequence: TGCAGCGTGGGGGGGGACACTGAAGCTTTCTTT. The complete variable domain, with remaining parts taken from reference TRBV29-1 and TRBJ1-1, reads SAVISQKPSRDICQRGTSLTIQCQVDSQVTMMFWYRQQPGQSLTLIATANQGSEATYESGFVIDKFPISRPNLTFSTLTVSNMSPEDSSIYLCSVGGDTEAFFGQGTRLTVV.

As DNA, the CDR3 is TGTGCCAGCAGTGAACAGGGGGCCGGCACTGAAGCTTTCTTT. As protein: CASSEQGAGTEAFF. This chain links TRBV7-9 with TRBJ1-1, with 9 bases lining up with TRBD1. Germline V gene lookup returns CDR1 SEHNR and CDR2 FQNEAQ (reference sequence). Unmatched junction bases numbered 6, after V lost 6 bases and J lost 4 bases. The CDR3 has 14 residues.

V usage is TRBV7-3 and J usage is TRBJ1-1, with TRBD1 identical over 7 bases. J was trimmed by 3 bases and V by 1 base; bases with no gene match: 8. Germline assignment: CDR1 SGHTA and CDR2 FQGTGA. The CDR3 totals 16 residues. This CDR3 reads CASSLNPGGSDTEAFF. In DNA, the CDR3 is TGTGCCAGCAGCTTAAACCCAGGGGGGTCGGACACTGAAGCTTTCTTT.

The V call is TRBV13, the J call TRBJ2-7; 9 bases are shared with TRBD2. Looked up from germline, CDR1 is PRHDT and CDR2 is FYEKMQ (reference sequence). CDR3 size: 15 residues. With 4 bases clipped from V and 0 bases from J, the junction kept 4 bases outside the gene matches. This CDR3 reads CASSWLAGASYEQYF. CDR3 nucleotides: TGTGCCAGCAGCTGGTTAGCGGGGGCCTCCTACGAGCAGTACTTC.

The chain uses TRBV6-5 and TRBJ2-7, with D possibly matching TRBD2 (5 bases). There are 13 residues in the CDR3. CDR1 and CDR2 (germline): MNHEY, SVGAGI. V lost 5 bases to trimming and J lost 0 bases, with 8 bases between them. Here the CDR3 reads CASSGGSSYEQYF. CDR3 nucleotide sequence: TGTGCCAGCAGTGGAGGCAGCTCCTACGAGCAGTACTTC.

Comments on this clone: Other DNA sequences from this sample encode an identical CDR3 as well. The genes are TRBV27 and TRBJ2-7; 8 bases align to TRBD1. The CDR3 is made up of 14 amino acids. Looked up from germline, CDR1 is MNHEY and CDR2 is SMNVEV (reference sequence). Trimming at V came to 5 bases and at J to 0 bases, leaving 3 bases not matched to a gene. The CDR3 DNA follows: TGTGCCAGCAGTGGGACAGGTAGCTCCTACGAGCAGTACTTC. Its protein product is CASSGTGSSYEQYF.

This rearrangement joins TRBV29-1 to TRBJ1-2; the D gene is possibly TRBD1 (6 bases). This CDR3 contains 12 residues. V was trimmed by 4 bases and J by 6 bases, leaving 12 bases between them. Per germline, CDR1 SQVTM and CDR2 ANQGSEA. The CDR3 DNA sequence: TGCAGCGTTGGGGGAGGGGGACATGGCTACACCTTC. The encoded protein is CSVGGGGHGYTF.

This clone turned up a few times. The V and J genes are TRBV5-4 and TRBJ2-5, with 8 bases matching TRBD1. Germline assignment: CDR1 SGHNT and CDR2 YYREEE (reference sequence). This CDR3 spans 15 amino acids. V lost 0 bases, J lost 5 bases, and 6 bases stayed unmatched. This CDR3 reads CASSLAGTGGETQYF. The CDR3 nucleotides read TGTGCCAGCAGCTTGGCGGGGACAGGTGGGGAGACCCAGTACTTC.

J is TRBJ1-2 and V is TRBV19, with D maybe TRBD1 (6 bases). Germline assignment: CDR1 LNHDA and CDR2 SQIVND (reference sequence). Trimming took off 3 bases at V and 4 bases at J, with 12 bases between the two ends. CDR3 length: 14 amino acids. CDR3 loop: CASSIGSGAYGYTF. Here the CDR3 DNA reads TGTGCCAGTAGTATTGGCTCAGGGGCCTATGGCTACACCTTC.

This clone occurred a few times. V and J are TRBV27 and TRBJ2-7; TRBD2 aligns across 7 bases. With 6 bases clipped from V and 3 bases from J, the junction kept 14 bases outside the gene matches. Germline lookup yields CDR1 MNHEY and CDR2 SMNVEV (reference sequence). This CDR3 has 16 residues. The CDR3 loop reads CASRILAEGPFYEQYF. The CDR3 DNA sequence: TGTGCCAGCAGAATCCTAGCGGAGGGCCCATTCTACGAGCAGTACTTC.

The gene calls are TRBV4-1 and TRBJ2-7; maybe TRBD1 (6 bases). The CDR3 loop spans 11 amino acids. V was cut by 4 bases and J by 9 bases, with 10 bases left in between. Per the germline V gene, CDR1 is MGHRA and CDR2 is YSYEKL. CDR3 loop: CASSPAQGQYF. CDR3 DNA: TGCGCCAGCAGCCCGGCACAGGGGCAGTACTTC.

The CDR3 region is CASSLSPTSEVSEQYF. The CDR3 coding sequence is TGTGCCAGCAGCTTAAGCCCGACTAGCGAAGTATCCGAGCAGTACTTC. This chain links TRBV7-6 with TRBJ2-7; the match to TRBD2 covers 8 bases. Germline V lookup: CDR1 SGHVS, CDR2 FNYEAQ. The CDR3 is 16 residues long. Germline trimming cut 2 bases from V and 6 bases from J; bases unmatched to any gene: 12.